The 18 T cell receptor beta chains below come from one sample, sequenced in a study of T cells in Graves' hyperthyroidism and ophthalmopathy. Researchers took RNA transcripts and amplified the TCR beta CDR3 regions from them. The study used the HTBI primer set for a first-round RT-PCR of the TCR CDR3. MiXCR, applied by TCRdb to the multiplex PCR reads, yields one record per CDR3 protein. The data hold about 380,000 distinct CDR3 sequences, with roughly 14% observed a single time. What was sequenced was blood. The receptor set was obtained from a man aged 25 to 40 with Graves' hyperthyroidism that later progressed to Graves' ophthalmopathy.

This clonotype has a handful of counts. This sequence joins TRBV7-9 and TRBJ1-6; D remains unclear. V was trimmed by 1 base and J by 0 bases, leaving 7 bases between them. The germline gives CDR1 SEHNR, CDR2 FQNEAQ (reference sequence). The length of the CDR3 is 16 residues. The DNA of the CDR3 is TGTGCCAGCAGCTTAGGGGATATCTCCTATAATTCACCCCTCCACTTT. Translation gives CASSLGDISYNSPLHF.

The chain is built from TRBV4-2 and TRBJ1-1; D gene ambiguous. CDR1 is LGHNA and CDR2 is YNFKEQ in the germline V gene. This CDR3 is built from 14 residues. The V end was cut by 3 bases, the J end by 3 bases, with 11 bases between. CDR3: CASSQRLGDTEAFF. The CDR3 DNA reads as TGTGCCAGCAGCCAGAGATTAGGTGACACTGAAGCTTTCTTT.

The chain uses TRBV29-1 and TRBJ2-5, with TRBD1 matching 7 bases. The CDR3 contains 18 residues. Germline CDR1 is SQVTM and CDR2 is ANQGSEA. V dropped 7 bases and J dropped 0; count of bases not matched to a gene: 20. Here the CDR3 reads CSGAMGTVRSTYQETQYF. The CDR3 DNA sequence: TGCAGCGGGGCGATGGGGACAGTTCGATCGACGTACCAAGAGACCCAGTACTTC.

This clonotype showed up many times. The CDR3: CSAKTSGGHGEQFF. The DNA of the CDR3 is TGCAGTGCAAAGACTAGCGGGGGCCATGGTGAGCAGTTCTTC. The rearrangement joins TRBV20-1 to TRBJ2-1, with 12 bases aligning to TRBD2. J was trimmed by 9 bases and V by 6 bases; bases with no gene match: 9. CDR1 and CDR2 from the germline V gene are DFQATT and SNEGSKA (reference sequence). This CDR3 has 14 residues.

This clonotype was seen ten or more times. V usage is TRBV28 and J usage is TRBJ1-1; D remains ambiguous. V was shortened by 3 bases and J by 5 bases, with 13 bases between the two germline ends. The CDR3 is made up of 14 amino acids. Germline CDR1 and CDR2: MDHEN and SYDVKM. CDR3 region: CASSFNSRGTEAFF. As DNA, the CDR3 is TGTGCCAGCAGTTTCAACTCACGAGGAACTGAAGCTTTCTTT.

This chain connects TRBV12-5 to TRBJ2-1, with D tentatively TRBD1 or TRBD2 (5 bases each). This CDR3 spans 11 amino acids. V was pared by 6 bases and J by 13 bases, with 13 bases between. Germline CDR1 and CDR2: LGHNT and FRNRAP. The CDR3 region is CASGQIRDQFF. DNA for the CDR3: TGTGCTAGTGGCCAGATCAGGGACCAGTTCTTC.

This clonotype was found a few times. The chain couples TRBV20-1 to TRBJ2-7; possible D gene TRBD1, 5 bases. Trimming removed 0 bases at V and 4 bases at J, with 13 bases between. Germline V gene lookup returns CDR1 DFQATT and CDR2 SNEGSKA (reference sequence). This CDR3 is 14 amino acids long. The CDR3 sequence is CSARDWTSSYEQYF. The CDR3 nucleotides read TGCAGTGCTAGAGATTGGACATCCAGTTACGAGCAGTACTTC.

This clonotype came up a few times. The chain has TRBV20-1 and TRBJ2-3; weak D call: TRBD1 (6 bases). The ends were cut back, 6 bases at V and 0 bases at J, with 16 bases in the middle. The CDR3 sequence is 15 residues long. CDR1 and CDR2 from the germline V gene are DFQATT and SNEGSKA (reference sequence). This CDR3 is CSARFYRASTDTQYF. CDR3 nucleotides: TGCAGTGCAAGATTCTACAGGGCTAGCACAGATACGCAGTATTTT.

This clonotype appeared a few times. The genes are TRBV29-1 and TRBJ1-3; no clear D gene. This CDR3 has 15 residues. Trimming removed 4 bases from V and 0 bases from J, with 13 bases in between. The V gene's germline CDR1 is SQVTM and CDR2 ANQGSEA. The DNA of the CDR3 is TGCAGCGTTGTGACGAACCGTCGCTCTGGAAACACCATATATTTT. Its translation: CSVVTNRRSGNTIYF.

The V and J genes are TRBV5-5 and TRBJ2-3; 9 bases map to TRBD2. The CDR3 covers 16 residues. V shed 7 bases and J 2 bases; nucleotides not matched to a gene: 11. The germline CDR1 and CDR2 sequences are SGHKS and YYEKEE (reference sequence). CDR3 bases: TGTGCCAGCGCTCCCTTGGCGGGGGGGTTCACAGATACGCAGTATTTT. It is translated as CASAPLAGGFTDTQYF.

Ten or more counts support this clonotype. This chain's CDR3 is CASSWTTRSEKLFF. The CDR3 bases are TGCGCCAGCAGCTGGACCACCAGGAGCGAAAAACTGTTTTTT. The rearrangement uses TRBV5-1 and TRBJ1-4; no reliable D call. V lost 3 bases, J lost 8 bases, and 14 bases lay in between. The CDR3 is 14 amino acids. Germline V gene sequence: CDR1 SGHRS, CDR2 YFSETQ.

This clonotype was detected many times. The V call is TRBV20-1, the J call TRBJ2-2; 8 bases align to TRBD2. Germline assignment: CDR1 DFQATT and CDR2 SNEGSKA (reference sequence). Germline trimming cut 3 bases from V and 4 bases from J; bases unmatched to any gene: 1. The CDR3 consists of 13 residues. The CDR3 sequence: CSARTSVTGELFF. CDR3 coding DNA: TGCAGTGCTAGGACTAGCGTCACCGGGGAGCTGTTTTTT.

In its sample, this clonotype was seen a few times. The chain combines TRBV6-2 or TRBV6-3 with TRBJ2-7; D perhaps matches TRBD2 (5 bases). V shed 5 bases and J shed 2 bases, with 13 bases lying between them. CDR1 and CDR2 (germline): MNHEY, SVGEGT. The length of the CDR3 is 14 residues. The CDR3 region has the DNA TGTGCCAGCAGTCCCTGGAGAGGGACCTACGAGCAGTACTTC. Its protein is CASSPWRGTYEQYF.

The chain recombines TRBV4-1 with TRBJ1-1; TRBD1 is a possible D gene (6 bases). Per germline, CDR1 MGHRA and CDR2 YSYEKL. The CDR3 has 15 residues. Between the trimmed V and J ends, which lost 1 base and 4 bases, there was a span of 13 bases. Here the CDR3 DNA reads TGCGCCAGCAGCCAAGTACAGGGAGGGGGCACTGAAGCTTTCTTT. It codes for CASSQVQGGGTEAFF.

This clonotype showed up just a few times. The chain uses TRBV27 and TRBJ2-7; D unclear. Deletions cut 5 bases from V and 7 bases from J, with 12 bases between. The V gene's germline CDR1 is MNHEY and CDR2 SMNVEV (reference sequence). This CDR3 has 12 residues. The DNA of the CDR3 is TGTGCCAGCAGTCTCCGGATGGGGGAGCAGTACTTC. It is translated as CASSLRMGEQYF.

V and J are TRBV9 and TRBJ2-1; D possibly corresponds to TRBD2 (7 bases). Per germline, CDR1 SGDLS and CDR2 YYNGEE. V was pared by 2 bases and J by 6 bases, with 12 bases between. This CDR3 is 14 amino acids long. The CDR3 loop is CASSVSGGSNEQFF. CDR3 in DNA: TGTGCCAGCAGCGTCTCGGGGGGCAGCAATGAGCAGTTCTTC.

This clonotype has a count of ten or more. The J gene is TRBJ2-1, the V gene TRBV12-3 or TRBV12-4, with D possibly TRBD1 on 5 matching bases. This CDR3 spans 16 amino acids. The V end was cut by 3 bases, the J end by 2 bases, with 14 bases between. The CDR3 region is CASSFWGLRAYNEQFF. For the CDR3, the DNA is TGTGCCAGCAGTTTCTGGGGCCTAAGGGCCTACAATGAGCAGTTCTTC.

This clonotype has a handful of counts. This rearrangement joins TRBV25-1 to TRBJ2-1, with no clear D. V dropped 7 bases and J dropped 3 bases, with 7 bases sitting between them. Germline CDR1 is MGHDK and CDR2 is SYGVNS. The CDR3 spans 12 residues. The CDR3 nucleotides are TGTGCCAGCACCCGCGGCTACAATGAGCAGTTCTTC. Its translation: CASTRGYNEQFF.